Sequencing of this TCR beta chain was carried out in a study of blood T cell repertoires in COVID-19. Study at large: The United States, Italy and Spain were the sources of the acute and convalescent COVID-19 samples. The analysed material was cDNA or gDNA that came from T cells, B-cell-depleted T cells, or PBMCs.

The CDR3 extends over 15 amino acids. Trimming at V came to 5 bases and at J to 6 bases, leaving 9 bases not matched to a gene. Germline V lookup: CDR1 LNHDA, CDR2 SQIVND (reference sequence). In the original workflow: Amplified reference gene primers provided the basis for estimating nucleated cell counts. The method was immunoSEQ multiplex PCR; TCRdb's version includes in-frame clones alone and lacks a portion of them. V, J and clone size reflect that table, while D and trimming were determined from the DNA. The sample contains over 70,000 clones, roughly 90% of which appear only once. The sequence came from an elderly woman with active or convalescent COVID-19. Source material: peripheral blood. The V and J genes are TRBV19 and TRBJ1-5; 8 nucleotides agree with TRBD1. The CDR3 sequence: CASSGRTGNSQPQHF. As DNA, the CDR3 is TGTGCCAGTAGTGGTAGGACAGGGAATAGTCAGCCCCAGCATTTT.